The rows below give T cell receptor beta chains drawn from one sample of a study of T cell responses to AZD1222 COVID-19 vaccine. Data came from immunoSEQ multiplex PCR; TCRdb stores just in-frame clones and leaves some out. In the table there are more than 95,000 clones, roughly 90% of which are singletons. Here the sequenced sample was peripheral blood, taken 28 days after the second AZD1222 dose. The receptors derive from an adult who received the AZD1222 COVID-19 vaccine. Each CDR3 is given with its conserved first and last residue. The order of the fields is V gene, J gene, D gene, clone size, CDR3 DNA, CDR3 protein. A D gene is named only where the DNA matches it firmly. Clone size, where shown, is once, few, many, or a class for clones that have expanded.

v_gene: TRBV7-8
j_gene: TRBJ2-7
d_gene: TRBD1
abundance: -
CDR3nt: TGTGCCAGCAGCTTCCGAGACAGGGGTAACGAGCAGTACTTC
CDR3aa: CASSFRDRGNEQYF

v_gene: TRBV30
j_gene: TRBJ2-5
d_gene: -
abundance: -
CDR3nt: TGTGCCTGGGCGGAGACAGGAATGCTGCCAAGAGGGACCCAGTACTTC
CDR3aa: CAWAETGMLPRGTQYF

v_gene: TRBV11-2
j_gene: TRBJ1-1
d_gene: TRBD1
abundance: -
CDR3nt: TGTGCCAGCAGCTTAGCGGGGTGGAGGGGGCGTAATTTTGTTGAAGCTTTCTTT
CDR3aa: CASSLAGWRGRNFVEAFF

v_gene: TRBV7-2
j_gene: TRBJ2-1
d_gene: -
abundance: -
CDR3nt: TGTGCCAGCAGCCCCCAACGGGTTCAGTACAATGAGCAGTTCTTC
CDR3aa: CASSPQRVQYNEQFF

v_gene: TRBV15
j_gene: TRBJ2-5
d_gene: -
abundance: -
CDR3nt: TGTGCCACCAGCAGGGACACGTGGGAGACCCAGTACTTC
CDR3aa: CATSRDTWETQYF

v_gene: TRBV27
j_gene: TRBJ1-2
d_gene: -
abundance: once
CDR3nt: TGTGCCAGCAGTCCGGCGATAGGTTTGAACTATGGCTACACCTTC
CDR3aa: CASSPAIGLNYGYTF

v_gene: TRBV9
j_gene: TRBJ2-7
d_gene: -
abundance: -
CDR3nt: TGTGCCAGCAGCGCGGACAGTAACGAGCAGTACTTC
CDR3aa: CASSADSNEQYF

v_gene: TRBV4-1
j_gene: TRBJ2-7
d_gene: -
abundance: -
CDR3nt: TGCGCCAGCAGCCAAGAGGGCCGACCCGGTAACTACGAGCAGTACTTC
CDR3aa: CASSQEGRPGNYEQYF

v_gene: TRBV5-6
j_gene: TRBJ2-5
d_gene: -
abundance: once
CDR3nt: TGTGCCAGCAGCTTGTATGAGACCCAGTACTTC
CDR3aa: CASSLYETQYF

v_gene: TRBV11-3
j_gene: TRBJ1-1
d_gene: -
abundance: -
CDR3nt: TGTGCCAGCAGCTTAGGCGGGAGGTGGGGGCGTCGTACTGAAGCTTTCTTT
CDR3aa: CASSLGGRWGRRTEAFF

v_gene: TRBV28
j_gene: TRBJ2-7
d_gene: TRBD1
abundance: -
CDR3nt: TGTGCCAGCAGTGGGACAGGGACGGGGTACGAGCAGTACTTC
CDR3aa: CASSGTGTGYEQYF

v_gene: TRBV19
j_gene: TRBJ2-5
d_gene: -
abundance: -
CDR3nt: TGTGCCAGTAGTATAACAGCCTTGGGGGAGACCCAGTACTTC
CDR3aa: CASSITALGETQYF

v_gene: TRBV5-5
j_gene: TRBJ1-6
d_gene: -
abundance: -
CDR3nt: TGTGCCAGCAGCACGGGACCCCCCGAGTCACCCCTCCACTTT
CDR3aa: CASSTGPPESPLHF

v_gene: TRBV3-1/TRBV3-2
j_gene: TRBJ1-1
d_gene: -
abundance: few
CDR3nt: TGTGCCAGCAGCCAAGATGGGGGCAGCTTGAACACTGAAGCTTTCTTT
CDR3aa: CASSQDGGSLNTEAFF

v_gene: TRBV11-2
j_gene: TRBJ2-7
d_gene: TRBD1
abundance: -
CDR3nt: TGTGCCAGCAGTTCGACAGGGGGCGAGCAGTACTTC
CDR3aa: CASSSTGGEQYF

v_gene: TRBV2
j_gene: TRBJ1-1
d_gene: TRBD1
abundance: -
CDR3nt: TGTGCCAGCAGTGAGAGGGCAGGGGGAATGAACACTGAAGCTTTCTTT
CDR3aa: CASSERAGGMNTEAFF

v_gene: TRBV7-9
j_gene: TRBJ2-5
d_gene: TRBD2
abundance: once
CDR3nt: TGTGCCAGCAGCTTAGGTGCTAGCGGGGGGGCCGATGAGACCCAGTACTTC
CDR3aa: CASSLGASGGADETQYF